The clone carrying this T cell receptor (beta chain) was picked up a small number of times. This sample is drawn from a study of T-cell memory formation after mild COVID-19. There are 13 residues in the CDR3. The V and J ends lost 5 bases and 3 bases respectively, with 10 bases between them. TCR alpha and TCR beta cDNA libraries carrying sample barcodes and UMIs were produced by 5'RACE using constant-segment primers. MiXCR, applied by TCRdb to the 5' RACE reads, yields one record per CDR3 protein. The data contain about 120,000 distinct CDR3 sequences, 15% to 20% of them singletons. Specimen: PBMCs or a T cell subset sorted from them (not recorded which). The clonotype was recovered from an adult woman who had mild COVID-19 (a few samples of this study predate the infection). Cell type and time point are not known. This chain connects TRBV12-3 or TRBV12-4 to TRBJ2-5; the D gene is possibly TRBD1 (5 bases). In DNA, the CDR3 is TGTGCCAGCAGTCAAGGGGTGAAAGAGACCCAGTACTTC. This encodes CASSQGVKETQYF.